This TCR beta chain was recorded in a study of T-cell memory formation after mild COVID-19. Study information: TCR clusters were mostly confined to one donor each.

Comments on this clonotype: Its antigen is as yet unknown.

Study observations and caveats: Researchers found some responding clones in pre-infection memory, a sign that cross-reactive memory joined.

V was pared by 3 bases and J by 2 bases, with 12 bases between. Germline values: CDR1 KGHSH, CDR2 LQKENI. This CDR3 spans 15 amino acids. 5'RACE with constant-segment primers built TCRalpha and TCRbeta cDNA libraries with UMIs. TCRdb called the 5' RACE reads again in MiXCR, with one record for every CDR3 protein. Of some 350,000 distinct CDR3 sequences in the sample, 10% to 15% were seen once. The chain has TRBV18 and TRBJ2-3; D uncertain. Sequences were obtained from PBMCs or a T cell subset sorted from them (not recorded which). The sequence was obtained from a man younger than 35 who had mild COVID-19 (a few samples of this study predate the infection). Cell type and time point are not known. CDR3: CASSPTASITDTQYF. CDR3 nucleotides: TGTGCCAGCTCACCGACGGCAAGTATCACAGATACGCAGTATTTT.